This T cell receptor (beta chain) was profiled in a study of shared clonotypes between healthy human individuals (dated by TCRdb to 2018 to 2020). Study-wide context: The cohort included a few men and a couple of women between 18 and 49 years of age. To estimate repertoire size and how much clonotype sharing occurs between individuals, the study deeply sequenced the blood TCR repertoires of five or six healthy adults. To increase sequencing depth and limit assay-specific biases, different laboratories used diverse techniques to prepare libraries and sequence TCR repertoires. Per donor, three plates each were used for CD4 naive and CD4 memory, two for CD8 naive, and one for CD8 memory. Leukapheresis yielded between about 0.85 and 9.5 billion PBMCs per donor. Points the paper makes about the study in general: Because the study included a small number of donors, the genetic and exposure-history diversity represented was limited. Clonotypes shared by all four sorted-subset donors showed higher generation probabilities than non-shared clonotypes. Pairwise subsampling indicated that sequencing depth was expected to affect the degree of clonotype sharing among donors. Larger estimated clonotype richness was generally found for naive subsets than for memory subsets. Across a handful of donors, about 4.5% of naive CD4, approximately 3.6% of naive CD8, around 2.1% of memory CD4, and 0.3% to 0.45% of memory CD8 clonotypes were shared. Sampling was restricted to blood, and TCR repertoires in tissues likely differ from the TCR repertoires found in blood. Rarefaction of sorted-subset datasets indicated incomplete sequencing despite the large sequencing depth.

Turning to this clone: The antigen this receptor binds is unknown. It has no much larger one-base neighbor in the sample; base qualities were not kept.

The donors were healthy, HIV-negative adults with no recently reported acute infections or vaccinations. Every donor was a Caucasian adult living in Nashville, Tennessee, USA. CD4+ T cells were enriched through magnetic negative selection, after which naive cells were positively selected on CD45RA and the remaining negative fraction served as the memory subset. Blood was obtained by leukapheresis, after which PBMCs were separated by Ficoll-Histopaque density gradient centrifugation and cryopreserved in liquid nitrogen vapor phase. Purity and quantity of every magnetically sorted T cell population were checked by analytical flow cytometry. Each sorted fraction had its genomic DNA isolated and then quantified by UV absorbance on a Nanodrop 2000c. Using the deep immunoSEQ assay, multiplex PCR amplified TCR CDR3 regions from genomic DNA. Genomic DNA extracted from each cell subset was distributed evenly over all wells of several immunoSEQ 96-well plates, and each plate served as one replicate. For sorted subsets, around 0.2 ug genomic DNA, equal to about 30,000 T cell genomes, was loaded into each replicate PCR. Purified libraries were measured with a Qubit 3.0 fluorometer, size-checked on a Bioanalyzer 2100, and measured again with the KAPA Library Quantification kit. A separate single-read 150-cycle Illumina NextSeq 550 flow cell was used to sequence each immunoSEQ 96-well plate. Per the authors' processing: Because only junctional sequences without quality scores were contained in the immunoSEQ output, filtering matching that applied to full-length reads could not be performed. To assign V/J genes and CDR3, sequences were annotated against IMGT germline references using PyIR, a Python wrapper for IgBLAST v1.9. Reads with weak V/J assignments (E-value above 1e-6), missing CDR3, stop codons, out-of-frame junctions, or ambiguous translated residues were removed. V3J clonotypes were defined as sequences sharing the same inferred V gene, J gene, and CDR3 amino acid sequence. Percentage overlap between repertoires was calculated by dividing the number of shared unique clonotypes by the size of the smaller repertoire. Three approaches were used to assess repertoire richness: RTK rarefaction, the Chao1 estimator, and Recon v2.1 estimates of unobserved clonotypes. For all TCRbeta clonotypes obtained by the gDNA method from a few donors, generation probabilities were computed with OLGA. Not all clones reach the TCRdb copy of this immuneACCESS table, which keeps in-frame sequences only. Checked studies attribute under half of the gap to unresolved V genes and leave the rest unexplained. V and J calls and clone size are those listed in that table; D and trimming were worked out from the DNA. The sample has under 1,100,000 clones on record, roughly 80% of them singletons. Together, the top ten hold less than 1.5% of the sample.

The CDR3 sequence holds 13 residues, the cysteine and phenylalanine included. Only the CDR3 DNA stays, 39 bases, in frame from base 1. As encoded in the germline V gene, CDR1 is SGHRS while CDR2 is YFSETQ. V gives up 4 bases and J gives up 3 bases, and the segment between their germline ends measures 10 bases. The sequence joins TRBV5-1 to TRBJ1-2; the D gene is unclear. The TCR was taken from a man aged 18 to 29 in good health. The sample taken for sequencing was memory CD4+ T cells sorted from blood. The label giving this sample's cell subset or site can be read as: CD45RA-negative fraction. The nucleotides read TGCGCCAGCAGCGCCGGTGAGGACTATGGCTACACCTTC. This codes for CASSAGEDYGYTF.